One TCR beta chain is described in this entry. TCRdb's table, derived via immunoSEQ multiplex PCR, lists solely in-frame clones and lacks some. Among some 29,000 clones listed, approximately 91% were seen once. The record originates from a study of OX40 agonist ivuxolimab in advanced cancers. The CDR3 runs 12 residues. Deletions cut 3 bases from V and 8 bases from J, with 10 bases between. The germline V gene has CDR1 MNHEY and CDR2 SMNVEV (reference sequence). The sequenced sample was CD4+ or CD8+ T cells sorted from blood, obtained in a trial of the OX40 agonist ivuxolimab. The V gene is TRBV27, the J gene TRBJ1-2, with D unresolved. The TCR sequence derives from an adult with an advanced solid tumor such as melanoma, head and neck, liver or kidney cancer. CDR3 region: CASSFIGRGYTF. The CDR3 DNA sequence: TGTGCCAGCAGTTTCATAGGAAGGGGCTACACCTTC.